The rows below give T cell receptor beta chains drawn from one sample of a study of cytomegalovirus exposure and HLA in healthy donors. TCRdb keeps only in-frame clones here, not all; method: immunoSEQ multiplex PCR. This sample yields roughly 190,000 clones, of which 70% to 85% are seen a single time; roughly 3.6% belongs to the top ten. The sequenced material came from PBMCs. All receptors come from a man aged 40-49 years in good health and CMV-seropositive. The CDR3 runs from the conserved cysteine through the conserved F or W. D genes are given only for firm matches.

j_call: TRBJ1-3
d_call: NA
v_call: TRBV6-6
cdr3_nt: TGTGCCAGCAGTCTCGGAAACACCATATATTTT
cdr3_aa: CASSLGNTIYF

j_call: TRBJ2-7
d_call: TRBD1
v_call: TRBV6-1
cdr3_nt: TGTGCCAGCAGTGGGGGACAGGGAACCTACGAGCAGTACTTC
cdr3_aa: CASSGGQGTYEQYF

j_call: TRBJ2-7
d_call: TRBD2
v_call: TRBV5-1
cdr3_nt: TGCGCCAGCAGCTTGGAGGGCGGGAGTGGGAGTTACGAGCAGTACTTC
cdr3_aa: CASSLEGGSGSYEQYF

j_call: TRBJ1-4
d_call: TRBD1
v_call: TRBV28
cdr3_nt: TGTGCCAGCAGGCCCAGGGGGACTAATGAAAAACTGTTTTTT
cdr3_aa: CASRPRGTNEKLFF

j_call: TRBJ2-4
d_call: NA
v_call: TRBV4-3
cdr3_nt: TGCGCCAGCAGCTCCATAGAGGCAGCCAAAAACATTCAGTACTTC
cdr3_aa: CASSSIEAAKNIQYF

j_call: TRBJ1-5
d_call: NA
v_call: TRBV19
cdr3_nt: TGTGCCAGTAGTATAGCGCTTGGGGGCCATCAGCCCCAGCATTTT
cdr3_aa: CASSIALGGHQPQHF

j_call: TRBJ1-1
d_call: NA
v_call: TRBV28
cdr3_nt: TGTGCCGGGTCCCCTCATGGCGGCACTGAAGCTTTCTTT
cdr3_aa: CAGSPHGGTEAFF

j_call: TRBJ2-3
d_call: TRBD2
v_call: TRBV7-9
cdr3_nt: TGTGCCAGCAGCTTAATGGGACTAAACACAGATACGCAGTATTTT
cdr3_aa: CASSLMGLNTDTQYF

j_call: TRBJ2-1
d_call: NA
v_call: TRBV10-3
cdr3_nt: TGTGCCATCAGTGAAGGTCAGAGCGGGTTTTTCTACAATGAGCAGTTCTTC
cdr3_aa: CAISEGQSGFFYNEQFF

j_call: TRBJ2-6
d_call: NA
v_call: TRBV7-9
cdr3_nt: TGTGCCAGCAGCTTAGGGCCGCTCAACACTGGGGCCAACGTCCTGACTTTC
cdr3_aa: CASSLGPLNTGANVLTF

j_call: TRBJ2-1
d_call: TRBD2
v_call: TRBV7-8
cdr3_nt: TGTGCCAGCAGCTCCTGGACTAGCGGGAGGGCCGCCTACAATGAGCAGTTCTTC
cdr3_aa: CASSSWTSGRAAYNEQFF

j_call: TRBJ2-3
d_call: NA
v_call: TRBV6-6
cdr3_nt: TGTGCCAGCAGCTCATCTAGCGTCTGGACAGATACGCAGTATTTT
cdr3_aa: CASSSSSVWTDTQYF

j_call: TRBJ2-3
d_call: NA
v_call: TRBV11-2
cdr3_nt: TGTGCCAGCAGCTTATGGCCGCGGGGTCACACAGATACGCAGTATTTT
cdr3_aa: CASSLWPRGHTDTQYF

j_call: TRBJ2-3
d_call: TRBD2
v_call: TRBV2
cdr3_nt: TGTGCCAGCAGTGAATCGGGACTAGCCACAGATACGCAGTATTTT
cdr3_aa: CASSESGLATDTQYF

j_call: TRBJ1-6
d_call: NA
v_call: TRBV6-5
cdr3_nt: TGTGCCAGCAGTTATTCCGGGATGTATAATTCACCCCTCCACTTT
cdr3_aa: CASSYSGMYNSPLHF